The clone carrying this T cell receptor beta chain came up a few times. Its antigen is unknown. CDR3 length: 14 residues. CDR1 is SGHRS and CDR2 is YFSETQ in the germline V gene. The V end was cut by 3 bases, the J end by 7 bases, with 13 bases between. These data belong to a study of molecular identifiers for immune sequencing clone quantification. Libraries of naive CD8 cells were prepared from about 20,000 to 1,000,000 sorted cells using 10%, 30% or 50% RNA. Based on a CD8+CD4-CCR7+CD45RA+ profile, naive CD8 T cells were sorted. Study outcomes and limitations: Clones carrying above 20 RNA copies accounted for over 98% of effector molecules, under 1% in naive cells.

MiXCR, run by TCRdb on the PCR reads, gives a single entry per CDR3 protein. This sample has around 94,000 distinct CDR3 sequences, with about 35% found just once. The rearrangement uses TRBV5-1 and TRBJ1-4; D remains ambiguous. The sequencing sample was made of naive CD8+ T cells from blood, with Jurkat cell RNA spiked in. Subset given: FACS-sorted CD8+CD4-CCR7+CD45RA+ naive T cells. The clonotype comes from a human donor in good health. Some libraries in this study had Jurkat cell RNA spiked in. The CDR3 nucleotides read TGCGCCAGCAGCTCGGGCCCAAACCCTGAAAAACTGTTTTTT. Translated: CASSSGPNPEKLFF.